These 10 T cell receptor beta chains were sequenced from one sample in a study of graft-versus-host responses after intestinal transplantation. Data came from immunoSEQ multiplex PCR; TCRdb stores just in-frame clones and leaves some out. Counted here are 50,000 or so clones, around 90% occurring once; the ten biggest clones make up 2.5% to 3%. The sequencing here drew on PBMCs, taken 118 to 130 days after intestinal transplantation. These receptors all stem from a human patient who received an intestinal transplant, so some T cells may come from the graft donor.

V is TRBV18 and J is TRBJ2-4, with a possible D match to TRBD1 (5 bases). Per the germline V gene, CDR1 is KGHSH and CDR2 is LQKENI. Trimming pared 2 bases from V and 0 bases from J, leaving 17 bases between. This CDR3 comprises 18 residues. CDR3 nucleotide sequence: TGTGCCAGCTCACCATCCAATCAGGGTGGGCTAGCCAAAAACATTCAGTACTTC. Amino acids: CASSPSNQGGLAKNIQYF. Full variable domain (missing parts from reference TRBV18 and TRBJ2-4): NAGVMQNPRHLVRRRGQEARLRCSPMKGHSHVYWYRQLPEEGLKFMVYLQKENIIDESGMPKERFSAEFPKEGPSILRIQQVVRGDSAAYFCASSPSNQGGLAKNIQYFGAGTRLSVL.

For this clone: Its ends do not fully match the called genes, so a read error is possible. V gene TRBV11-2 combines with J gene TRBJ2-7; D is tentatively TRBD1 or TRBD2 (5 bases each). CDR1 SGHAT and CDR2 FQNNGV come from the germline V gene. CDR3 length: 11 residues. The CDR3 here is CASRYRGVAVF. CDR3 bases: TGTGCCAGCAGATATAGAGGGGTGGCGGTCTTC.

J is TRBJ2-1 and V is TRBV19, with unresolved D. The V gene lost 1 base and the J gene lost 5 bases, with 3 bases spanning the gap. Germline CDR1 reads LNHDA; CDR2 reads SQIVND (reference sequence). The CDR3 sequence is 12 residues long. The CDR3: CASSIGDNEQFF. DNA of the CDR3: TGTGCCAGTAGTATAGGTGACAATGAGCAGTTCTTC.

This rearrangement joins TRBV6-5 to TRBJ2-7; D possibly corresponds to TRBD1 (6 bases). Trimming removed 5 bases from V and 1 base from J, with 12 bases in between. CDR1 is MNHEY and CDR2 is SVGAGI in the germline V gene. The CDR3 totals 14 residues. The DNA of the CDR3 is TGTGCCAGCAGTGGACAGACAGATTCCTACGAGCAGTACTTC. Translation: CASSGQTDSYEQYF.

The chain recombines TRBV6-1 with TRBJ2-5; D is possibly TRBD1 (5 bases). The V gene's germline CDR1 is MNHNS and CDR2 SASEGT. The V end was cut by 2 bases, the J end by 2 bases, with 12 bases between. The CDR3 totals 15 residues. CDR3 in DNA: TGTGCCAGCAGTGAAAGGGGCGTTCGGCAAGAGACCCAGTACTTC. It encodes CASSERGVRQETQYF.

This chain links TRBV28 with TRBJ1-5; the D gene is possibly TRBD1 (5 bases). Germline CDR1 and CDR2: MDHEN and SYDVKM. The CDR3 extends over 15 amino acids. Deletions cut 6 bases from V and 0 bases from J, with 12 bases between. For the CDR3, the DNA is TGTGCCAGCAGCTCGGGGCCCCTTAGCAATCAGCCCCAGCATTTT. Translation: CASSSGPLSNQPQHF.

V and J are TRBV25-1 and TRBJ2-1; the match to TRBD1 covers 9 bases. CDR3 size: 12 residues. J lost 6 bases, V lost 8 bases, and 2 bases had no gene match. CDR1 is MGHDK and CDR2 is SYGVNS in the germline V gene. The CDR3 nucleotides are TGTGCCAGCCGGGACAGGGTCAATGAGCAGTTCTTC. Amino acid sequence: CASRDRVNEQFF.

The chain uses TRBV7-9 and TRBJ2-1, with TRBD2 matching over 10 bases. The V segment lost 2 bases and the J segment 6 bases; nucleotides outside the gene matches: 7. Germline CDR1 SEHNR, CDR2 FQNEAQ (reference sequence). The CDR3 has 16 amino acids. Here the CDR3 DNA reads TGTGCCAGCAGCTTAAGAGCGGGGGGGGCCCCCAATGAGCAGTTCTTC. It codes for CASSLRAGGAPNEQFF.

This CDR3 is CATGLAEGNEQFF. The CDR3 DNA follows: TGCGCTACTGGACTAGCGGAGGGAAATGAGCAGTTCTTC. The chain employs TRBV10-1 and TRBJ2-1; 10 bases are a match to TRBD2. The CDR3 runs 13 residues. CDR1 and CDR2 from the germline V gene are WNHNN and SYGVQD (reference sequence).

A remark on this clone: One end of the junction is discordant with germline, which a read error may explain. The rearrangement links TRBV7-8 to TRBJ2-1; D is unresolved. This CDR3 is 14 amino acids long. The germline V gene has CDR1 SGHVS and CDR2 FQNEAQ. The CDR3 DNA is TGTGCCAGCAGCTTAGAAGCTTCCTTCAATGAGCAGTTCTTC. Translated: CASSLEASFNEQFF. Complete variable domain (other parts from reference TRBV7-8 and TRBJ2-1): GAGVSQSPRYKVAKRGQDVALRCDPISGHVSLFWYQQALGQGPEFLTYFQNEAQLDKSGLPSDRFFAERPEGSVSTLKIQRTQQEDSAVYLCASSLEASFNEQFFGPGTRLTVL.